A single sample is the source of the 26 T cell receptor beta chains below, sequenced in a study of T cells in Graves' hyperthyroidism and ophthalmopathy. Amplification targeted TCR beta CDR3 regions from RNA transcripts. The TCR CDR3 was amplified in a first-round RT-PCR using the HTBI primer set. Each CDR3 protein gets one entry after TCRdb re-called the multiplex PCR reads with MiXCR. The data show more than 95,000 distinct CDR3 sequences, roughly 44% seen once. Sequencing input: blood. These receptors were taken from a man between 35 and 55 years old with Graves' hyperthyroidism.

This clonotype has at least ten counts. The J gene is TRBJ2-2, the V gene TRBV25-1, with 12 bases lining up with TRBD1. From germline, CDR1 is MGHDK and CDR2 SYGVNS. Losses at the gene ends were 4 bases for V and 7 bases for J; bases not matched to a gene: 7. This CDR3 region has 16 residues. CDR3 nucleotide sequence: TGTGCCAGCAGTGTGGGGACAGGGGGCTTGGGCGGGGAGCTGTTTTTT. Encoded protein: CASSVGTGGLGGELFF. The whole variable domain, remainder taken from reference TRBV25-1 and TRBJ2-2, is EADIYQTPRYLVIGTGKKITLECSQTMGHDKMYWYQQDPGMELHLIHYSYGVNSTEKGDLSSESTVSRIRTEHFPLTLESARPSHTSQYLCASSVGTGGLGGELFFGEGSRLTVL.

The sample holds many counts of this clonotype. V gene TRBV7-2 combines with J gene TRBJ1-5; no clear D. CDR3 length equals 15 residues. Trimming removed 6 bases at V and 0 bases at J, with 12 bases between. Germline CDR1 reads SGHTA; CDR2 reads FQGNSA. For the CDR3, the DNA is TGTGCCAGCAGTCCCGACCGGTATAGCAATCAGCCCCAGCATTTT. Its translation is CASSPDRYSNQPQHF.

This clonotype has just a few counts. V is TRBV30 and J is TRBJ1-2; D is ambiguous. Trimming removed 1 base from V and 2 bases from J, with 8 bases in between. The CDR3 has 13 residues. Per germline, CDR1 GTSNPN and CDR2 SVGIG (reference sequence). The CDR3 DNA reads as TGTGCCTGGAGTGCCCAGAACAACTATGGCTACACCTTC. Protein sequence: CAWSAQNNYGYTF.

This clonotype was picked up many times. The chain recombines TRBV28 with TRBJ2-7; D may be TRBD1 (6 bases). Germline V lookup: CDR1 MDHEN, CDR2 SYDVKM. The germline V and J ends were trimmed by 4 bases and 5 bases, with 18 bases remaining between them. This CDR3 contains 15 residues. CDR3 in amino acids: CASSYWPTGNNEQYF. The CDR3 nucleotides read TGTGCCAGCAGTTACTGGCCCACAGGGAACAACGAGCAGTACTTC.

There are many counts of this clonotype. V is TRBV4-2 and J is TRBJ2-7, with 10 bases that match TRBD2. V lost 1 base to trimming and J lost 6 bases; unmatched junction nucleotides: 12. The CDR3 sequence is 17 residues long. Germline loops: CDR1 LGHNA, CDR2 YNFKEQ. As DNA, the CDR3 is TGTGCCAGCAGCCAAGGGGGAGCGGGGGGGCCAGGTGTCGAGCAGTACTTC. It is translated as CASSQGGAGGPGVEQYF.

This clonotype was seen ten or more times. This chain's CDR3 is CASSLVGGGETQYF. The CDR3, as DNA: TGTGCCAGCAGCTTAGTCGGCGGAGGAGAGACCCAGTACTTC. The chain is built from TRBV7-9 and TRBJ2-5; D may be TRBD2 (5 bases). V lost 1 base to trimming and J lost 4 bases, with 10 bases between them. Germline values: CDR1 SEHNR, CDR2 FQNEAQ (reference sequence). The CDR3 sequence is 14 residues long.

The genes are TRBV7-9 and TRBJ2-7; the D gene is possibly TRBD2 (7 bases). The ends were cut back, 8 bases at V and 4 bases at J, with 12 bases in the middle. The CDR3 length is 12 residues. Germline V lookup: CDR1 SEHNR, CDR2 FQNEAQ (reference sequence). The CDR3 here is CASGGGAYEQYF. In DNA, the CDR3 is TGTGCCAGCGGGGGGGGGGCTTACGAGCAGTACTTC.

This rearrangement joins TRBV10-2 to TRBJ2-3; possible D gene TRBD2, 5 bases. The CDR3 sequence is 14 residues long. V was cut by 0 bases and J by 4 bases, with 8 bases left in between. Germline assignment: CDR1 WSHSY and CDR2 SAAADI. The CDR3 sequence: CASSESEAADTQYF. CDR3 sequence (DNA): TGCGCCAGCAGTGAGTCGGAGGCGGCAGATACGCAGTATTTT.

This clonotype was detected many times. The J gene is TRBJ1-2, the V gene TRBV28; the D is unclear. CDR1 and CDR2 (germline): MDHEN, SYDVKM. This CDR3 region has 14 residues. V was trimmed by 5 bases and J by 1 base, leaving 11 bases between them. The CDR3 DNA reads as TGTGCCAGCAGTCCGGCCAGGCGTAACTATGGCTACACCTTC. Translated, it gives CASSPARRNYGYTF.

This clonotype was detected only once. V and J are TRBV20-1 and TRBJ2-5, with D possibly being TRBD1 or TRBD2 (6 bases each). This CDR3 comprises 13 residues. Germline V gene sequence: CDR1 DFQATT, CDR2 SNEGSKA (reference sequence). V gave up 6 bases and J gave up 4 bases, with 15 bases separating them. The CDR3 nucleotides read TGCAGTGCCAGGTGGGGGGCTATAGAGACCCAGTACTTC. Its translation is CSARWGAIETQYF.

The V gene is TRBV20-1, the J gene TRBJ2-5, with TRBD2 identical over 15 bases. V trimming: 6 bases; J trimming: 5 bases; junction bases outside the gene matches: 7. Germline V gives CDR1 DFQATT, CDR2 SNEGSKA (reference sequence). This CDR3 region has 15 residues. The CDR3 spells CSAFGLAGGRETQYF. The CDR3 DNA reads TGCAGTGCCTTCGGACTAGCGGGGGGGCGGGAGACCCAGTACTTC.

Comments on this clonotype: Compared with germline, one end of the junction differs, possibly owing to a read error. J is TRBJ1-5 and V is TRBV10-3; TRBD1 aligns across 9 bases. The CDR3 has 15 amino acids. Looked up from germline, CDR1 is ENHRY and CDR2 is SYGVKD. The CDR3 loop is CAISDPGTGRQPRRF. Here the CDR3 DNA reads TGTGCCATCAGTGACCCCGGGACAGGGAGGCAGCCCCGGCGTTTT.

The V call is TRBV28, the J call TRBJ2-1; TRBD2 agrees at 9 bases. This CDR3 comprises 16 residues. Germline V CDR1 and CDR2: MDHEN, SYDVKM. J lost 5 bases, V lost 2 bases, and 7 bases had no gene match. The CDR3 is CASSLASSGGNNEQFF. The CDR3, as DNA: TGTGCCAGCAGTTTAGCGAGTAGCGGGGGAAACAATGAGCAGTTCTTC.

This clonotype was detected once. Mismatch with germline at one junction end may stem from a read error. The V and J genes are TRBV5-1 and TRBJ1-2; a possible D gene is TRBD1 (6 bases). The CDR3 is 13 amino acids. Germline V gene data show CDR1 as SGHRS and CDR2 as YFSETQ. This chain's CDR3 is CATSHRVTDGYTF. For the CDR3, the DNA is TGCGCCACCAGCCACAGGGTAACGGATGGCTACACCTTC.

V and J are TRBV19 and TRBJ1-3; 8 nucleotides align to TRBD1. The CDR3 runs 16 residues. Germline V CDR1 and CDR2: LNHDA, SQIVND (reference sequence). J lost 8 bases, V lost 3 bases, and 12 bases had no gene match. CDR3 region: CASSIGQGARGYTIYF. CDR3 DNA: TGTGCCAGTAGTATTGGGCAGGGGGCTAGAGGCTACACCATATATTTT.

This clonotype was found many times. This chain uses TRBV15 with TRBJ2-1; D remains unclear. This CDR3 is 15 amino acids long. From germline, CDR1 is LNHNV and CDR2 YYDKDF (reference sequence). V was shortened by 3 bases and J by 0 bases, with 9 bases between the two germline ends. This CDR3 is CATSSPGGSYNEQFF. Written as DNA, the CDR3 is TGTGCCACCAGCAGCCCGGGTGGCTCCTACAATGAGCAGTTCTTC.

About this clonotype itself: An end of the junction does not agree with germline; a read error may underlie this. This rearrangement joins TRBV5-1 to TRBJ2-6; possibly TRBD1 for D (7 bases). Looked up from germline, CDR1 is SGHRS and CDR2 is YFSETQ. The length of the CDR3 is 17 residues. CDR3 amino acids: CASSWPWGEGGPNTEAF. The CDR3 nucleotides read TGCGCCAGCAGCTGGCCGTGGGGGGAAGGGGGCCCGAACACTGAAGCTTTC.

Worth noting for this clonotype: The junction does not match germline at one end; this may be a read error. J is TRBJ2-7 and V is TRBV2; D is perhaps TRBD1 (5 bases). This CDR3 comprises 14 residues. Germline lookup yields CDR1 SNHLY and CDR2 FYNNEI. The CDR3 loop reads CAGSVQVNTGEQYF. The CDR3 DNA reads as TGTGCCGGCAGTGTACAGGTGAACACCGGGGAGCAGTACTTC. Looking up the rest from reference TRBV2 and TRBJ2-7 gives the full variable domain: EPEVTQTPSHQVTQMGQEVILRCVPISNHLYFYWYRQILGQKVEFLVSFYNNEISEKSEIFDDQFSVERPDGSNFTLKIRSTKLEDSAMYFCAGSVQVNTGEQYFGPGTRLTVT.

With regard to this clonotype: One end of the junction varies from germline; a read error may be responsible. The chain is built from TRBV2 and TRBJ2-7, with D possibly being TRBD2 (7 bases). This CDR3 has 12 residues. Germline CDR1 and CDR2: SNHLY and FYNNEI. CDR3 region: CASRESGGEHYF. CDR3 nucleotide sequence: TGTGCCAGCAGGGAGTCGGGGGGCGAGCACTACTTC.

In this sample, this clonotype turned up once. A read error may be the cause here, since a much bigger clone is one base away. The CDR3 DNA is TGTGCCAGCGGTTGGAGGGGGTACAGCACAGATACGCAGTATTTT. This codes for CASGWRGYSTDTQYF. The chain recombines TRBV12-3 or TRBV12-4 with TRBJ2-3; tentatively, D is TRBD1 or TRBD2 (6 bases each). The CDR3 is 15 residues long. Trimming stripped 8 bases from V and 0 bases from J, with 15 bases between.

This chain uses TRBV29-1 with TRBJ2-1, with D tentatively TRBD2 (5 bases). The CDR3 sequence is 12 residues long. Trimming stripped 6 bases from V and 1 base from J, with 7 bases between. Germline lookup yields CDR1 SQVTM and CDR2 ANQGSEA. The CDR3 loop reads CSVSGSYNEQFF. CDR3 nucleotide sequence: TGCAGCGTCTCGGGGTCCTACAATGAGCAGTTCTTC.

Points on this clonotype: Sequence at one end of the junction differs from germline and may be a read error. The chain uses TRBV5-1 and TRBJ1-6; D remains ambiguous. This CDR3 has 14 residues. The V gene's germline CDR1 is SGHRS and CDR2 YFSETQ. In nucleotides, the CDR3 is TGCGCCAGCAGTCCGGCGAACCTTGATTCACTCCTCCACTTT. This sequence encodes CASSPANLDSLLHF.

This clonotype has at least ten counts. The chain carries TRBV15 and TRBJ2-5; D might be TRBD1 (7 bases). Looked up from germline, CDR1 is LNHNV and CDR2 is YYDKDF (reference sequence). The CDR3 runs to 15 residues. The germline V and J ends were trimmed by 8 bases and 2 bases, with 18 bases remaining between them. The CDR3 protein is CATGGSGQAQETQYF. CDR3 DNA: TGTGCCACCGGGGGGAGTGGACAGGCGCAAGAGACCCAGTACTTC. Together with reference TRBV15 and TRBJ2-5, the CDR3 gives the full variable domain: DAMVIQNPRYQVTQFGKPVTLSCSQTLNHNVMYWYQQKSSQAPKLLFHYYDKDFNNEADTPDNFQSRRPNTSFCFLDIRSPGLGDTAMYLCATGGSGQAQETQYFGPGTRLLVL.

V gene TRBV7-3 combines with J gene TRBJ2-3; 13 positions match TRBD2. Germline V gene data show CDR1 as SGHTA and CDR2 as FQGTGA. The CDR3 has 17 amino acids. Losses at the gene ends were 5 bases for V and 7 bases for J; bases not matched to a gene: 12. CDR3 in amino acids: CASSGRTSGRVAYTQYF. As DNA, the CDR3 is TGTGCCAGCAGCGGGAGAACTAGCGGGAGGGTCGCTTATACGCAGTATTTT.

This chain connects TRBV27 to TRBJ2-1; TRBD2 agrees at 11 bases. This CDR3 has 15 amino acids. Germline V gene lookup returns CDR1 MNHEY and CDR2 SMNVEV (reference sequence). The trim removed 2 bases at V and 6 bases at J, leaving 3 bases unmatched. CDR3 in DNA: TGTGCCAGCAGTTTACTAGCGGGGGGACCCAATGAGCAGTTCTTC. Its protein is CASSLLAGGPNEQFF.

This clonotype was found many times. V gene TRBV5-1 combines with J gene TRBJ2-4; 7 nucleotides align to TRBD1. Trimming cost V 0 bases and J 4 bases; bases outside gene matches: 4. The length of the CDR3 is 15 residues. The V gene's germline CDR1 is SGHRS and CDR2 YFSETQ. Here the CDR3 reads CASSLDPGQKNIQYF. The DNA for the CDR3 is TGCGCCAGCAGCTTGGATCCGGGACAGAAAAACATTCAGTACTTC.